One sample yielded the 18 T cell receptor beta chains listed below, sequenced in a study of blood T cell repertoires in COVID-19. Assay used: immunoSEQ multiplex PCR; TCRdb lists only in-frame clones, some missing. The sample shows 200,000 to 250,000 clones, 85% of them seen only once. The sample consisted of peripheral blood. All receptors come from a man aged 45 to 65 who had recovered from COVID-19.

This chain uses TRBV2 with TRBJ2-1, with 11 bases matching TRBD2. Per germline, CDR1 SNHLY and CDR2 FYNNEI. V trimming: 5 bases; J trimming: 9 bases; junction bases outside the gene matches: 12. CDR3 length equals 16 residues. The CDR3 region has the DNA TGTGCCAGCAGTTCTGTTTTAGCGGGAGGGGTCGGTGAGCAGTTCTTC. This translates into CASSSVLAGGVGEQFF.

This clone was recorded once. Here the CDR3 DNA reads TGTGCCAGTAGTATAGGCGCCGGGACAGGGGGCTACGAGCAGTACTTC. Translated: CASSIGAGTGGYEQYF. The V call is TRBV19, the J call TRBJ2-7; 11 bases align to TRBD1. CDR3 length: 16 residues. The germline CDR1 and CDR2 sequences are LNHDA and SQIVND (reference sequence). Germline trimming cut 1 base from V and 3 bases from J; bases unmatched to any gene: 5.

The J gene is TRBJ2-7, the V gene TRBV5-6; no firm D call. The CDR3 is 15 amino acids. Germline CDR1 is SGHDT and CDR2 is YYEEEE. V lost 0 bases and J 1 base, leaving 11 bases between the germline ends. Here the CDR3 reads CASSLGSRSSYEQYF. In DNA, the CDR3 is TGTGCCAGCAGCTTGGGGTCACGGAGTTCCTACGAGCAGTACTTC. The complete variable domain, with remaining parts taken from reference TRBV5-6 and TRBJ2-7, reads DAGVTQSPTHLIKTRGQQVTLRCSPKSGHDTVSWYQQALGQGPQFIFQYYEEEERQRGNFPDRFSGHQFPNYSSELNVNALLLGDSALYLCASSLGSRSSYEQYFGPGTRLTVT.

V usage is TRBV5-1 and J usage is TRBJ1-6, with unresolved D. The V end was cut by 5 bases, the J end by 3 bases, with 6 bases between. This CDR3 region has 13 residues. Germline assignment: CDR1 SGHRS and CDR2 YFSETQ. In nucleotides, the CDR3 is TGCGCCAGCAGTATCAGCTATAATTCACCCCTCCACTTT. The encoded protein is CASSISYNSPLHF.

V gene TRBV19 combines with J gene TRBJ2-1, with 11 bases identical to TRBD1. The V gene's germline CDR1 is LNHDA and CDR2 SQIVND (reference sequence). The junction had 12 bases not matched to a gene; V was cut back by 5 bases and J by 0 bases. The CDR3 runs to 19 residues. The CDR3 is CASSSMGTGGLSSYNEQFF. CDR3 sequence (DNA): TGTGCCAGTAGTTCTATGGGGACAGGGGGGTTAAGCTCCTACAATGAGCAGTTCTTC.

The chain carries TRBV5-1 and TRBJ2-5; a possible D gene is TRBD1 (6 bases). CDR1 is SGHRS and CDR2 is YFSETQ in the germline V gene. This CDR3 is 16 amino acids long. Trimming took off 0 bases at V and 5 bases at J, with 17 bases between the two ends. The CDR3 is CASSLELGARSETQYF. Here the CDR3 DNA reads TGCGCCAGCAGCTTGGAACTGGGGGCGAGGTCGGAGACCCAGTACTTC.

This rearrangement joins TRBV27 to TRBJ1-1; D remains ambiguous. CDR1 is MNHEY, CDR2 SMNVEV, per germline (reference sequence). Trimming cost V 2 bases and J 1 base, with 11 bases left between them. The CDR3 length is 15 residues. CDR3 in DNA: TGTGCCAGCAGTTTACGGGGATCCCAGAACACTGAAGCTTTCTTT. Its translation: CASSLRGSQNTEAFF.

This chain links TRBV6-5 with TRBJ1-4, with D perhaps TRBD1 (5 bases). Germline assignment: CDR1 MNHEY and CDR2 SVGAGI. Deletions cut 4 bases from V and 2 bases from J, with 11 bases between. There are 15 residues in the CDR3. The CDR3 DNA sequence: TGTGCCAGCAGTTTAAGGGGATTCACTAATGAAAAACTGTTTTTT. Protein product: CASSLRGFTNEKLFF.

This clone was observed once. The chain combines TRBV28 with TRBJ2-5; 9 positions match TRBD1. CDR1 and CDR2 (germline): MDHEN, SYDVKM. CDR3 length: 13 amino acids. After removal of 6 bases from V and 5 bases from J, the junction contained 4 bases not matched to a gene. DNA for the CDR3: TGTGCCAGCAGGACAGGGGGAACGGAGACCCAGTACTTC. This translates into CASRTGGTETQYF.

The chain has TRBV13 and TRBJ1-2, with TRBD1 as a possible D gene (5 bases). Trimming stripped 5 bases from V and 4 bases from J, with 14 bases between. The CDR3 runs 14 residues. Germline V gene sequence: CDR1 PRHDT, CDR2 FYEKMQ (reference sequence). In DNA form, the CDR3 reads TGTGCCAGCAGCCCCCAGACAGCTTCCTATGGCTACACCTTC. Its translation: CASSPQTASYGYTF.

The CDR3 protein is CAISGRDYGYTF. CDR3 in DNA: TGTGCCATCAGTGGCAGGGACTATGGCTACACCTTC. This chain uses TRBV10-3 with TRBJ1-2; a weak D match, TRBD1 (5 bases). The V end lost 4 bases, the J end lost 3 bases, and 6 bases lay between the germline ends. Germline-derived CDR1 and CDR2 are ENHRY and SYGVKD. The CDR3 has 12 amino acids.

This rearrangement joins TRBV5-1 to TRBJ2-6, with no clear D. The germline V gene encodes CDR1 SGHRS and CDR2 YFSETQ. The CDR3 is made up of 15 amino acids. Trimming left V 3 bases short and J 1 base short, with 8 bases between. The CDR3 DNA sequence: TGCGCCAGCAGCTCGACGCGGTCTGGGGCCAACGTCCTGACTTTC. This sequence encodes CASSSTRSGANVLTF.

The chain is built from TRBV15 and TRBJ2-5; D remains unclear. V was clipped by 6 bases and J by 4 bases, with 18 bases between them. There are 15 residues in the CDR3. CDR1 and CDR2 (germline): LNHNV, YYDKDF (reference sequence). CDR3 amino acids: CATSDATAPGETQYF. In DNA, the CDR3 is TGTGCCACCAGTGATGCTACAGCCCCAGGAGAGACCCAGTACTTC.

V usage is TRBV7-9 and J usage is TRBJ2-7, with 10 positions matching TRBD1. This CDR3 comprises 14 residues. J was trimmed by 4 bases and V by 1 base; bases with no gene match: 1. CDR1 is SEHNR and CDR2 is FQNEAQ in the germline V gene (reference sequence). For the CDR3, the DNA is TGTGCCAGCAGCTTAGGGGACAGGGGTTACGAGCAGTACTTC. It encodes CASSLGDRGYEQYF.

The rearrangement uses TRBV4-2 and TRBJ2-1; 8 bases line up with TRBD2. The CDR3 length is 16 residues. CDR1 is LGHNA, CDR2 YNFKEQ, per germline. V lost 1 base to trimming and J lost 7 bases; unmatched junction nucleotides: 9. The CDR3 loop is CASSQGKRELGNEQFF. As DNA, the CDR3 is TGTGCCAGCAGCCAAGGGAAGCGGGAGCTCGGAAATGAGCAGTTCTTC.

The chain links TRBV13 to TRBJ2-5; 12 nucleotides line up with TRBD2. The CDR3 sequence is 14 residues long. CDR1 and CDR2 from the germline V gene are PRHDT and FYEKMQ (reference sequence). The J segment lost 5 bases and the V segment lost 5 bases, leaving 3 bases of the junction unmatched. The CDR3 DNA follows: TGTGCCAGCAGCACGACTAGCGGGAGTGAGACCCAGTACTTC. This sequence encodes CASSTTSGSETQYF.

DNA of the CDR3: TGCGCCAGCAGCTGGACGGACAGGGCGAGTACTGAAGCTTTCTTT. This translates into CASSWTDRASTEAFF. This chain joins TRBV5-1 and TRBJ1-1, with TRBD1 identical over 8 bases. The CDR3 length is 15 residues. The junction had 9 bases not matched to a gene; V was cut back by 3 bases and J by 5 bases. Germline CDR1 SGHRS, CDR2 YFSETQ.

The chain is built from TRBV19 and TRBJ1-1; 8 nucleotides agree with TRBD1. Trimming at V came to 8 bases and at J to 1 base, leaving 9 bases not matched to a gene. Germline V gene lookup returns CDR1 LNHDA and CDR2 SQIVND (reference sequence). The CDR3 length is 15 residues. The CDR3 nucleotides are TGTGCCAGTCGCCGACAGGGGTACACGAACACTGAAGCTTTCTTT. Its protein product is CASRRQGYTNTEAFF.